This TCR beta chain was sequenced during a study of cytomegalovirus exposure and HLA in healthy donors. This cohort consisted of healthy bone marrow donors. Researchers ran the PCR with 60 Vbeta and 13 Jbeta primers. The data were produced by immunoSEQ multiplex PCR, yet TCRdb's version contains in-frame clones alone and is incomplete. Of about 130,000 clones in the sample, 84% were seen once. V lost 1 base and J lost 7, with 25 bases in between. The CDR3 has 17 residues. Looked up from germline, CDR1 is SQVTM and CDR2 is ANQGSEA. Sequencing was carried out using PBMCs. This chain joins TRBV29-1 and TRBJ2-5, with D maybe TRBD2 (6 bases). The TCR was taken from a man aged 45-60 years in good health and CMV-seronegative. The CDR3 spells CSVEALFLGGLLGTQYF. The CDR3, as DNA: TGCAGCGTTGAAGCCCTTTTCCTGGGGGGTTTATTGGGGACCCAGTACTTC.